The T cell receptor (beta chain) described here comes from a study of sequential checkpoint blockade in melanoma. Background on the study: Patients were randomized 1:1 to nivolumab-then-ipilimumab or ipilimumab-then-nivolumab first-line. Each arm's sequence ended with maintenance nivolumab.

TCRdb's table, derived via immunoSEQ multiplex PCR, lists solely in-frame clones and lacks some. Here the sample spans 15,000 or so clones, about 70% being singletons. Treatment described: randomized to nivolumab then ipilimumab (arm A) or the reverse (arm B). No patient had prior DNA-damaging chemotherapy. Live CD3+CD8+ CD19− CD56− cells were sorted from PBMCs. The CDR3 runs to 16 residues. Trimming took 0 bases from V and 5 from J, leaving 15 bases between them. Germline CDR1 and CDR2: SGDLS and YYNGEE. This TCR came from a human donor with melanoma. The chain is built from TRBV9 and TRBJ2-1; the D gene is possibly TRBD1 (5 bases). Sequences were derived from CD8+ T cells sorted from blood (inferred from file names), sampled from a patient given nivolumab and ipilimumab in sequence. CDR3 sequence: CASSVVSLGPNNEQFF. The CDR3 nucleotides read TGTGCCAGCAGCGTAGTGTCTTTGGGGCCCAACAATGAGCAGTTCTTC. The whole variable domain, filled in from reference TRBV9 and TRBJ2-1, reads DSGVTQTPKHLITATGQRVTLRCSPRSGDLSVYWYQQSLDQGLQFLIQYYNGEERAKGNILERFSAQQFPDLHSELNLSSLELGDSALYFCASSVVSLGPNNEQFFGPGTRLTVL.